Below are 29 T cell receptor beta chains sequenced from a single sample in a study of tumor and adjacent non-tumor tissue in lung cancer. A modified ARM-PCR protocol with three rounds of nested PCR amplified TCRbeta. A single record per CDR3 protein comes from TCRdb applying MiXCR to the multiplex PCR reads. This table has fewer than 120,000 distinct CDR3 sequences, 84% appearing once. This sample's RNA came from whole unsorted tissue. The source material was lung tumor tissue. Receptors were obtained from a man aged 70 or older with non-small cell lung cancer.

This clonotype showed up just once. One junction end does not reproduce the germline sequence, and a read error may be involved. The CDR3 sequence is CASSGRAVAGAGELYF. CDR3 sequence (DNA): TGTGCCAGTAGCGGTCGGGCGGTAGCGGGGGCCGGGGAGCTGTATTTT. V usage is TRBV11-3 and J usage is TRBJ2-2, with 9 bases identical to TRBD2. The CDR3 is 16 residues long. CDR1 and CDR2 (germline): SGHNT, YENEEA.

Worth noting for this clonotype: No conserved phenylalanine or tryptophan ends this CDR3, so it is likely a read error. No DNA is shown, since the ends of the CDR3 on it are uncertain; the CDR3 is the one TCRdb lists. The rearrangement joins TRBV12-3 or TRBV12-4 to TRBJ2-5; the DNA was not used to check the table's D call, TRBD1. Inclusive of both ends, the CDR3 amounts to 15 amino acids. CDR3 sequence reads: CASNTGQGLPRDPVL.

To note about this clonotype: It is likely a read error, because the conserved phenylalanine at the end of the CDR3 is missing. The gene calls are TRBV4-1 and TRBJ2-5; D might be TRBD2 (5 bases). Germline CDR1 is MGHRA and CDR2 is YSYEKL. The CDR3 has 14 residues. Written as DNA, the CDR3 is TGCACCAGCAGCCTACAGTGGGAGCAAGAGACCCAGTACTGC. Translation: CTSSLQWEQETQYC.

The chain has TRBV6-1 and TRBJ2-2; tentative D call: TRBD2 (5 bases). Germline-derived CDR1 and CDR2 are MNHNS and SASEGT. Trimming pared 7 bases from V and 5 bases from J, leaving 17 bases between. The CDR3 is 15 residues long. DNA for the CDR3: TGTGCCAGCATGTCGGGATTGGAAAATACCGGGGAGCTGTTTTTT. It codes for CASMSGLENTGELFF.

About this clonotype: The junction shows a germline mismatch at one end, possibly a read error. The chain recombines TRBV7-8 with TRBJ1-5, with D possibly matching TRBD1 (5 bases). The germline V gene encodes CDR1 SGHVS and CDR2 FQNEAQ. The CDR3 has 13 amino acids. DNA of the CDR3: TGTGCCAGCAGCGTAAGGGGCAATCAGCACCAGCATTTT. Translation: CASSVRGNQHQHF.

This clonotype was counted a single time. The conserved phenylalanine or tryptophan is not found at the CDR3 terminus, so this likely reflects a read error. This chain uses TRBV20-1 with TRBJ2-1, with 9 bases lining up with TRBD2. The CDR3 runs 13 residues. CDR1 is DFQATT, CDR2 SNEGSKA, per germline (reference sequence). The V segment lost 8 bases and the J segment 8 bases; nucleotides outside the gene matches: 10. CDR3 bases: TGCAGTACTAAGAGGACTAGCGTCGATGAGCAGTTCTCC. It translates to CSTKRTSVDEQFS.

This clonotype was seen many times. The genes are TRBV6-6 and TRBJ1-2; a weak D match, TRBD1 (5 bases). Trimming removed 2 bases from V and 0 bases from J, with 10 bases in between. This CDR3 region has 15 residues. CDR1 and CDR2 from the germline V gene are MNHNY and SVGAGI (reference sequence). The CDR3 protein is CASSYRGLANYGYTF. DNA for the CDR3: TGTGCCAGCAGTTACCGGGGCTTAGCTAACTATGGCTACACCTTC.

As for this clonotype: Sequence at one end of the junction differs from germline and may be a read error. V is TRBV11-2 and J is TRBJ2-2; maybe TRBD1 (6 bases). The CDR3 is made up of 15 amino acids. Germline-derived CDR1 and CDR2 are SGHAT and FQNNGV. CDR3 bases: TGTGCCAGCATCTCGACGTGGGGGCGGTTCGGGGAGCTGCTTTTT. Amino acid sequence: CASISTWGRFGELLF. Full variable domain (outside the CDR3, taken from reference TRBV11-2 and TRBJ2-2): EAGVAQSPRYKIIEKRQSVAFWCNPISGHATLYWYQQILGQGPKLLIQFQNNGVVDDSQLPKDRFSAERLKGVDSTLKIQPAKLEDSAVYLCASISTWGRFGELLFGEGSRLTVL.

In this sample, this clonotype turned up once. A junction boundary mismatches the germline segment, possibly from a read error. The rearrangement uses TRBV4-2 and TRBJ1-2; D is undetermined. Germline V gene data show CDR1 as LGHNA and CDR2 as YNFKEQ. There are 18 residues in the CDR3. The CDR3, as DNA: TGTGCCAGCAGCCAAGAACCGGACCTAGGACCGTTTAACTATGGTTACACCTTC. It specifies CASSQEPDLGPFNYGYTF.

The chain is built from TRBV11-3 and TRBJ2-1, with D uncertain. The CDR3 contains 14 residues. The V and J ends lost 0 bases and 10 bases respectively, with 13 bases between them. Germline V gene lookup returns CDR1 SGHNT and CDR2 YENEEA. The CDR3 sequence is CASSLDYSGSEQFF. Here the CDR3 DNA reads TGTGCCAGCAGCTTAGATTACAGTGGAAGCGAGCAGTTCTTC.

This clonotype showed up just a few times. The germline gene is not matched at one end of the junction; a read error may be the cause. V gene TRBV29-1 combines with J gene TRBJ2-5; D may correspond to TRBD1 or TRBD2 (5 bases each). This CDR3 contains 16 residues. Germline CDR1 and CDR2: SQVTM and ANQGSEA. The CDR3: CSAEPYLQTGRETQYF. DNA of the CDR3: TGTAGCGCCGAGCCCTACCTCCAAACAGGTCGAGAGACCCAGTACTTC.

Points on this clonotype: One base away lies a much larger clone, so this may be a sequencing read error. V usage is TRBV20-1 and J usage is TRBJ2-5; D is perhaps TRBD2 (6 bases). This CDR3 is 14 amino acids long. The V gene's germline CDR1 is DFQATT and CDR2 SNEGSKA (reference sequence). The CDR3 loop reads CNAPGVGGQETQYF. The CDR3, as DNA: TGCAATGCCCCGGGTGTTGGGGGGCAAGAGACCCAGTACTTC.

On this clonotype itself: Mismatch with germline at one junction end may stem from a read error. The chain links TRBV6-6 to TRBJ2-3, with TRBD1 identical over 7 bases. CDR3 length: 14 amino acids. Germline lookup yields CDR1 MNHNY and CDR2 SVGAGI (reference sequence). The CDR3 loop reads CASSEQGIRGTHYF. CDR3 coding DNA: TGTGCCAGCAGCGAACAGGGGATACGGGGTACGCATTATTTT.

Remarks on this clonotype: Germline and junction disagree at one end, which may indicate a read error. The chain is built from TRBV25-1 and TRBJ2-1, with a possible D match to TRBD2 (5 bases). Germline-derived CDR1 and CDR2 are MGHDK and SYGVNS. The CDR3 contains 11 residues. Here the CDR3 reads CASRGFWEQFF. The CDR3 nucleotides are TGTGCCAGCAGGGGCTTTTGGGAGCAATTCTTC.

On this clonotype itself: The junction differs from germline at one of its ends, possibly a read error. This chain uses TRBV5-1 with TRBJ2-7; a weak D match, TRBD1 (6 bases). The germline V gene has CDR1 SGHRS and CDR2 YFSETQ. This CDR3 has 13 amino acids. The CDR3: CASSWDKIYEQCF. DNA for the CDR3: TGCGCCAGCAGCTGGGACAAAATCTACGAGCAGTGCTTC.

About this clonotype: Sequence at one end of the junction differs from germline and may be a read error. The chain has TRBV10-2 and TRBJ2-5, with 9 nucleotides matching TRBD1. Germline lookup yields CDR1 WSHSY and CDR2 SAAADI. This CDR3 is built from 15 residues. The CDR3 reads CTSGDMGQGEGTQYF. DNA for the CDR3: TGCACCAGCGGAGATATGGGACAGGGAGAAGGGACCCAGTACTTC.

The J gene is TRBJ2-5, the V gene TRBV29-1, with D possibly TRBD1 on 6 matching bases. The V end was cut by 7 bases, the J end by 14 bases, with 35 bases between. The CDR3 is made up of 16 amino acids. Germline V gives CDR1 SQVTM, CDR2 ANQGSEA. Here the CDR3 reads CSAQPYHQTGQETHYF. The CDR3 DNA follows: TGCAGCGCCCAGCCCTACCACCAGACAGGTCAAGAGACTCATTACTTC.

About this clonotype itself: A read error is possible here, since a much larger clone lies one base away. This CDR3 is CSDRHILGARGNYGYTF. The CDR3 DNA follows: TGCAGTGATAGACATATACTAGGGGCGCGTGGGAACTATGGCTACACCTTC. V usage is TRBV20-1 and J usage is TRBJ1-2, with D possibly being TRBD1 (5 bases). Per the germline V gene, CDR1 is DFQATT and CDR2 is SNEGSKA (reference sequence). The CDR3 is 17 amino acids.

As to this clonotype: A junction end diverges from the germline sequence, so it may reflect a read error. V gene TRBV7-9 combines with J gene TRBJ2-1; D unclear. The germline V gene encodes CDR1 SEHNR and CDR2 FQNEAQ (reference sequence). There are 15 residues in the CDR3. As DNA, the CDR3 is TGTGTCAGCAGCCCCTCCTGCGGCGGAAACAATGAGCAGTTCTTC. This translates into CVSSPSCGGNNEQFF.

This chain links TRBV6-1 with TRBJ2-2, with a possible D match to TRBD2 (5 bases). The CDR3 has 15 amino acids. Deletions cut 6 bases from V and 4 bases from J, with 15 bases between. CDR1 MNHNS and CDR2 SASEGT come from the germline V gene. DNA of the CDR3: TGTGCCAGCAGACCCCTTGAGGGAATCACCGGGGAGCTGTTTTTT. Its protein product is CASRPLEGITGELFF.

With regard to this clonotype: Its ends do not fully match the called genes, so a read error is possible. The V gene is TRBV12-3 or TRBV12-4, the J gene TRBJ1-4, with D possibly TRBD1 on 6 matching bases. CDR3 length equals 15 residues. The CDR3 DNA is TGTGCCAGCACTCCCCAACAGGGCCTTAATGAAAAACTGATTTTT. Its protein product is CASTPQQGLNEKLIF.

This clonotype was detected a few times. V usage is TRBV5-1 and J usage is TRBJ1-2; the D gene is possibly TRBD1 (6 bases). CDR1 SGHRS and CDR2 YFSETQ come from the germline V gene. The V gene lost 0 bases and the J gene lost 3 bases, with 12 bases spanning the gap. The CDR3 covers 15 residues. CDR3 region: CASSLDGGGDYGYTF. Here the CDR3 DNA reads TGCGCCAGCAGCTTGGATGGGGGGGGCGACTATGGCTACACCTTC.

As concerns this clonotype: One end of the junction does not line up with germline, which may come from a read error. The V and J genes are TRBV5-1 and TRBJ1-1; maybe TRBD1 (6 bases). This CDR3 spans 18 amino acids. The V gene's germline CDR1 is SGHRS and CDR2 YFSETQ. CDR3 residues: CASSSVRGGAYMNIEAFF. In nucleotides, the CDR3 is TGCGCCAGCAGCTCCGTTCGGGGGGGGGCTTACATGAACATTGAAGCTTTCTTT.

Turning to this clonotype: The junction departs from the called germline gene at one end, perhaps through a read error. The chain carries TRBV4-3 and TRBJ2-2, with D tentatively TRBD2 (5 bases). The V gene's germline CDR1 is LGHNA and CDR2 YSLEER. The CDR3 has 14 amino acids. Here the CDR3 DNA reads TGCGCCAGCAGCAGGGTCACAACCACCGGGAAGCTGTTTTTT. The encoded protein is CASSRVTTTGKLFF.

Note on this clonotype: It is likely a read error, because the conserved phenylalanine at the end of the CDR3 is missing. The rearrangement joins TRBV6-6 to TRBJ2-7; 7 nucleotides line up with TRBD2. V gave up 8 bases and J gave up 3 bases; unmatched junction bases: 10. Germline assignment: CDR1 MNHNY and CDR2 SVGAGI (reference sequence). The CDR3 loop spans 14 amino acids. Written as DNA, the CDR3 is TGTGCCAGCGGGGGGGACGCACAGATCTACGAGCAGTACCTA. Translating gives CASGGDAQIYEQYL.

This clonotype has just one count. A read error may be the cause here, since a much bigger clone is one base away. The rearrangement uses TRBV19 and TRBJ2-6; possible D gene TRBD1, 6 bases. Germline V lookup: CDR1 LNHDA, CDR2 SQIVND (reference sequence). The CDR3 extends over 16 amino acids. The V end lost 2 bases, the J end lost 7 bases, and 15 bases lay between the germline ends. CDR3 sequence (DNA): TGTGCCAGTAGTATAAGGACAGAGGTCGTCGCCAACGTCCTGACTTTC. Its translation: CASSIRTEVVANVLTF.

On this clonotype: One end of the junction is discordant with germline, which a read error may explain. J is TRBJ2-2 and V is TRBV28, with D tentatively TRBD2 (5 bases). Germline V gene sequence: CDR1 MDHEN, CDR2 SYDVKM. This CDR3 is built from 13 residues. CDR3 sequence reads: CASSRPWTGEPFF. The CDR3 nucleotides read TGTGCCAGCAGCCGCCCATGGACCGGGGAGCCGTTTTTT.

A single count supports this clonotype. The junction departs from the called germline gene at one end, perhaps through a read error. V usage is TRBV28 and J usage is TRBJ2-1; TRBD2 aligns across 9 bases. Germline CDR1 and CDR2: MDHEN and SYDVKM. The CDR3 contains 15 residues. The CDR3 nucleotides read TGTGCCAGCAGCTCCGGGAGACTAGCGGTCAATGAGCAATTCTTC. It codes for CASSSGRLAVNEQFF.

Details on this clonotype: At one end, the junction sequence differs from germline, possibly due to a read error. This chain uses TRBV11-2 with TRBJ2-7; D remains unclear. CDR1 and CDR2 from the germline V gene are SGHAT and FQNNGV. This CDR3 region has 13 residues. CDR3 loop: CASSLAVTLEQNF. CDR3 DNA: TGTGCCAGCAGCTTAGCAGTAACTCTCGAGCAGAATTTC.